The entry that follows covers one T cell receptor beta chain sequence. Its antigen is currently unknown. The sample is drawn from a study of T-cell memory formation after mild COVID-19. Study summary: The study found TCR clusters largely donor specific.

Study results and limitations: Mostly located in CM and EM were contracting CD4+ clones, with contracting CD8+ clones located in EMRA. In pre-infection memory, a portion of responding clones appeared, which suggested that cross-reactive memory joined.

With V trimmed by 2 bases and J by 1 base, 7 bases remained unmatched. The CDR3 length is 16 residues. Germline V CDR1 and CDR2: SGDLS, YYNGEE. Employing constant-segment primers, 5'RACE generated TCR alpha and TCR beta cDNA libraries bearing sample barcodes and UMIs. Each CDR3 protein gets one entry after TCRdb re-called the 5' RACE reads with MiXCR. The table has roughly 300,000 distinct CDR3 sequences, 8% to 9% seen once; the top ten hold 22%. V is TRBV9 and J is TRBJ1-1; 8 positions agree with TRBD1. The receptor comes from a young man who had mild COVID-19 (a few samples of this study predate the infection). Cell type and time point are not known. The sample was PBMCs or a T cell subset sorted from them (not recorded which). The CDR3 loop is CASSVAGQGANTEAFF. DNA of the CDR3: TGTGCCAGCAGCGTTGCGGGGCAGGGGGCGAACACTGAAGCTTTCTTT.